The 26 T cell receptor beta chains listed next were all sequenced from one sample in a study of blood T cell repertoires in COVID-19. Only in-frame clones appear in the TCRdb table, and some are missing; sequencing was by immunoSEQ multiplex PCR. The repertoire holds some 220,000 clones, with over 90% as singletons. Sequencing was carried out using peripheral blood. Every receptor here comes from a man aged 25-45 years with COVID-19, enrolled during active disease.

The chain recombines TRBV2 with TRBJ1-4; tentatively, D is TRBD1 (6 bases). In germline, CDR1 is SNHLY, CDR2 FYNNEI. V was cut by 8 bases and J by 5 bases, with 12 bases left in between. CDR3 length: 13 residues. Here the CDR3 reads CASVDRWNEKLFF. The CDR3 DNA reads TGTGCCAGCGTCGACAGGTGGAATGAAAAACTGTTTTTT.

This clone was counted a single time. V usage is TRBV3-1 (or the pseudogene TRBV3-2) and J usage is TRBJ1-1; D not resolved. Looked up from germline, CDR1 is LGHDT and CDR2 is YNNKEL (reference sequence). The CDR3 length is 13 residues. With 5 bases removed from V and 1 base from J, the gap between germline ends came to 8 bases. The CDR3 protein is CASSTDGNTEAFF. Here the CDR3 DNA reads TGTGCCAGCAGCACAGACGGGAACACTGAAGCTTTCTTT.

The chain carries TRBV4-2 and TRBJ2-5; TRBD1 matches 8 bases. The germline V gene has CDR1 LGHNA and CDR2 YNFKEQ. This CDR3 is built from 14 residues. The trim removed 3 bases at V and 3 bases at J, leaving 3 bases unmatched. CDR3: CASSQTGEEETQYF. The CDR3 DNA is TGTGCCAGCAGCCAGACAGGGGAAGAAGAGACCCAGTACTTC.

The rearrangement uses TRBV9 and TRBJ2-1, with 7 bases matching TRBD1. The J segment lost 0 bases and the V segment lost 3 bases, leaving 6 bases of the junction unmatched. The CDR3 consists of 16 residues. From germline, CDR1 is SGDLS and CDR2 YYNGEE. The CDR3 nucleotides are TGTGCCAGCAGCGAAAGGGACAGTCACTCCTACAATGAGCAGTTCTTC. Translating gives CASSERDSHSYNEQFF.

This chain joins TRBV5-1 and TRBJ2-5; a possible D gene is TRBD2 (7 bases). V lost 4 bases to trimming and J lost 0 bases, with 16 bases between them. This CDR3 contains 16 residues. CDR1 is SGHRS, CDR2 YFSETQ, per germline. Written as DNA, the CDR3 is TGCGCCAGCAGCCCCCCTGGGGGGGCCGACCAAGAGACCCAGTACTTC. This sequence encodes CASSPPGGADQETQYF.

This clone has only a few counts. CDR3 residues: CASLYSPLHF. The CDR3 coding sequence is TGCGCCAGCCTCTATTCACCCCTCCACTTT. V and J are TRBV5-1 and TRBJ1-6, with D unclear. The CDR3 is 10 residues long. The V gene lost 7 bases and the J gene lost 8 bases, with 4 bases spanning the gap. Germline-derived CDR1 and CDR2 are SGHRS and YFSETQ.

The chain combines TRBV19 with TRBJ1-4, with D possibly being TRBD1 (6 bases). Germline CDR1 and CDR2: LNHDA and SQIVND (reference sequence). The CDR3 is made up of 15 amino acids. With 5 bases removed from V and 6 bases from J, the gap between germline ends came to 16 bases. For the CDR3, the DNA is TGTGCCAGTAGTCTCCCGGGGGGCGCGTATGAAAAACTGTTTTTT. This gives the protein CASSLPGGAYEKLFF. Looking up the rest from reference TRBV19 and TRBJ1-4 gives the full variable domain: DGGITQSPKYLFRKEGQNVTLSCEQNLNHDAMYWYRQDPGQGLRLIYYSQIVNDFQKGDIAEGYSVSREKKESFPLTVTSAQKNPTAFYLCASSLPGGAYEKLFFGSGTQLSVL.

The chain employs TRBV7-9 and TRBJ2-6; maybe TRBD1 (8 bases). The germline V and J ends were trimmed by 0 bases and 0 bases, with 12 bases remaining between them. This CDR3 contains 18 residues. Looked up from germline, CDR1 is SEHNR and CDR2 is FQNEAQ (reference sequence). The CDR3 DNA reads TGTGCCAGCAGCTTAGCACAGGGGGGGACCTCTGGGGCCAACGTCCTGACTTTC. Amino acid sequence: CASSLAQGGTSGANVLTF.

The chain carries TRBV11-1 and TRBJ1-2; maybe TRBD1 (6 bases). Germline V gives CDR1 SGHAT, CDR2 FQDESV (reference sequence). V was shortened by 4 bases and J by 6 bases, with 18 bases between the two germline ends. This CDR3 is built from 15 residues. The CDR3 loop reads CASSSRYGGLDGYTF. The CDR3 DNA reads TGTGCCAGCAGCTCTCGGTATGGGGGCCTGGATGGCTACACCTTC.

The V call is TRBV9, the J call TRBJ1-2; D gene unclear. The CDR3 sequence is 11 residues long. V dropped 3 bases and J dropped 4 bases, with 4 bases sitting between them. Germline values: CDR1 SGDLS, CDR2 YYNGEE. The CDR3 bases are TGTGCCAGCAGCGCCTCCTATGGCTACACCTTC. Residues: CASSASYGYTF.

CDR3 in DNA: TGTGCCAGCAGCTTAGATATAGGGGGAACTGAAGCTTTCTTT. This codes for CASSLDIGGTEAFF. V is TRBV11-2 and J is TRBJ1-1; D is perhaps TRBD1 (6 bases). From germline, CDR1 is SGHAT and CDR2 FQNNGV. V was trimmed by 0 bases and J by 5 bases, leaving 10 bases between them. This CDR3 spans 14 amino acids.

Only a few counts were recorded for this clone. The chain combines TRBV13 with TRBJ2-1; 15 bases fit TRBD2. Germline CDR1 reads PRHDT; CDR2 reads FYEKMQ (reference sequence). The CDR3 contains 18 residues. V was pared by 4 bases and J by 4 bases, with 8 bases of the junction left unmatched. The CDR3 nucleotides read TGTGCCAGCAGCTCCGACGCCGGGACTAGCGGGGGGTACAATGAGCAGTTCTTC. This translates into CASSSDAGTSGGYNEQFF.

The chain links TRBV5-1 to TRBJ1-1; 7 nucleotides align to TRBD1. Germline V lookup: CDR1 SGHRS, CDR2 YFSETQ. With V trimmed by 4 bases and J by 1 base, 7 bases remained unmatched. The length of the CDR3 is 15 residues. DNA for the CDR3: TGCGCCAGCAGCGTTACAGGGGCGGCGAACACTGAAGCTTTCTTT. It encodes CASSVTGAANTEAFF.

The chain has TRBV19 and TRBJ2-7; TRBD1 agrees at 7 bases. The CDR3 contains 14 residues. The V segment lost 5 bases and the J segment 6 bases; nucleotides outside the gene matches: 10. Germline lookup yields CDR1 LNHDA and CDR2 SQIVND (reference sequence). Written as DNA, the CDR3 is TGTGCCAGTAGTCCCAAGGGACAGCTGGGCGAGCAGTACTTC. Amino acids: CASSPKGQLGEQYF.

CDR3 loop: CASSLGRGAVNEQFF. The CDR3 DNA sequence: TGCGCCAGCAGCTTGGGGCGGGGGGCCGTTAATGAGCAGTTCTTC. This rearrangement joins TRBV5-1 to TRBJ2-1, with TRBD2 matching 8 bases. From germline, CDR1 is SGHRS and CDR2 YFSETQ. Losses at the gene ends were 0 bases for V and 7 bases for J; bases not matched to a gene: 6. This CDR3 has 15 amino acids.

V gene TRBV6-5 combines with J gene TRBJ1-2; 7 nucleotides match TRBD1. The J segment lost 0 bases and the V segment lost 8 bases, leaving 9 bases of the junction unmatched. The CDR3 has 15 amino acids. Germline V gene data show CDR1 as MNHEY and CDR2 as SVGAGI. The CDR3 bases are TGTGCCAGCGGGGACGGGACAGTAGCTAACTATGGCTACACCTTC. It translates to CASGDGTVANYGYTF.

This clone was found a few times. This chain links TRBV6-5 with TRBJ2-7; D uncertain. The CDR3 consists of 13 residues. The germline V gene encodes CDR1 MNHEY and CDR2 SVGAGI. Trimming removed 7 bases from V and 3 bases from J, with 13 bases in between. CDR3 DNA sequence: TGTGCCAGCACCCAAATCCAGGTCTACGAGCAGTACTTC. Translated: CASTQIQVYEQYF.

V gene TRBV15 combines with J gene TRBJ1-2, with TRBD1 matching over 7 bases. This CDR3 spans 15 amino acids. Germline assignment: CDR1 LNHNV and CDR2 YYDKDF (reference sequence). V lost 1 base and J lost 4; bases outside the gene matches: 6. The chain's CDR3 is CATSRGPDRSYGYTF. The CDR3, as DNA: TGTGCCACCAGCAGAGGCCCGGACAGGAGCTATGGCTACACCTTC.

This clone was seen a single time. The CDR3 is CASKSGSGRVTGELFF. The CDR3 nucleotides are TGTGCCTCCAAGTCGGGGAGCGGGCGGGTCACCGGGGAGCTGTTTTTT. This sequence joins TRBV10-3 and TRBJ2-2, with D tentatively TRBD2 (6 bases). Germline loops: CDR1 ENHRY, CDR2 SYGVKD. The ends were cut back, 11 bases at V and 4 bases at J, with 23 bases in the middle. CDR3 size: 16 residues.

This chain connects TRBV28 to TRBJ2-1, with TRBD1 as a possible D gene (6 bases). The CDR3 has 18 residues. The V end lost 5 bases, the J end lost 2 bases, and 22 bases lay between the germline ends. Germline-derived CDR1 and CDR2 are MDHEN and SYDVKM. CDR3 sequence reads: CASSTYRDMLTPYNEQFF. In DNA form, the CDR3 reads TGTGCCAGCAGTACCTATAGGGACATGCTCACCCCCTACAATGAGCAGTTCTTC.

This rearrangement joins TRBV7-9 to TRBJ2-3; D gene uncertain. Germline loops: CDR1 SEHNR, CDR2 FQNEAQ (reference sequence). V lost 6 bases, J lost 6 bases, and 13 bases lay in between. The CDR3 has 13 amino acids. The CDR3: CASRNNPRDTQYF. The CDR3, as DNA: TGTGCCAGCAGGAACAACCCCAGGGATACGCAGTATTTT. Drawing the rest from reference TRBV7-9 and TRBJ2-3, the complete variable domain is DTGVSQNPRHKITKRGQNVTFRCDPISEHNRLYWYRQTLGQGPEFLTYFQNEAQLEKSRLLSDRFSAERPKGSFSTLEIQRTEQGDSAMYLCASRNNPRDTQYFGPGTRLTVL.

V and J are TRBV6-6 and TRBJ1-3, with 8 bases lining up with TRBD1. V lost 5 bases, J lost 0 bases, and 9 bases stayed unmatched. This CDR3 comprises 17 residues. Germline CDR1 is MNHNY and CDR2 is SVGAGI (reference sequence). This chain's CDR3 is CASSPTGQVISGNTIYF. The CDR3 DNA reads as TGTGCCAGCAGTCCTACGGGACAGGTAATCTCTGGAAACACCATATATTTT.

This chain connects TRBV3-1 (or the pseudogene TRBV3-2) to TRBJ1-3; perhaps TRBD1 as D (5 bases). The CDR3 totals 16 residues. Germline lookup yields CDR1 LGHDT and CDR2 YNNKEL (reference sequence). V was trimmed by 2 bases and J by 3 bases, leaving 14 bases between them. The CDR3 region has the DNA TGTGCCAGCAGCCAACCGCTGCGGGGGGTTGGAAACACCATATATTTT. This codes for CASSQPLRGVGNTIYF.

The rearrangement joins TRBV6-5 to TRBJ1-3; 7 nucleotides line up with TRBD1. Germline assignment: CDR1 MNHEY and CDR2 SVGAGI. The CDR3 runs 14 residues. V was pared by 0 bases and J by 7 bases, with 3 bases of the junction left unmatched. CDR3 DNA: TGTGCCAGCAGTTACTCCACAGGGGCTAACACCATATATTTT. This encodes CASSYSTGANTIYF.

The V and J genes are TRBV5-5 and TRBJ1-2; D not certain. The germline V and J ends were trimmed by 0 bases and 3 bases, with 9 bases remaining between them. The CDR3 consists of 14 residues. From germline, CDR1 is SGHKS and CDR2 YYEKEE (reference sequence). The CDR3 sequence: CASSLVASDYGYTF. CDR3 nucleotides: TGTGCCAGCAGCTTGGTTGCCAGTGACTATGGCTACACCTTC.

The chain recombines TRBV6-1 with TRBJ1-6; D remains unclear. The CDR3 consists of 19 residues. Germline-derived CDR1 and CDR2 are MNHNS and SASEGT. Deletions cut 2 bases from V and 0 bases from J, with 17 bases between. The CDR3 nucleotides read TGTGCCAGCAGTGAATCACGAGCCTCTTCAAGCTCCTATAATTCACCCCTCCACTTT. This translates into CASSESRASSSSYNSPLHF.